The 9 T cell receptor beta chains given below trace back to one sample, sequenced in a study of blood T cell repertoires in COVID-19. Clones were read by immunoSEQ multiplex PCR, and TCRdb kept only the in-frame ones, dropping some. In the table there are some 87,000 clones, around 90% of which are singletons. Sequencing was carried out using peripheral blood. The receptors were gathered from a woman between 65 and 79 years old with acute or convalescent COVID-19.

This chain connects TRBV5-6 to TRBJ2-1; 9 nucleotides line up with TRBD1. The CDR3 has 15 amino acids. Germline V lookup: CDR1 SGHDT, CDR2 YYEEEE. Germline trimming cut 6 bases from V and 5 bases from J; bases unmatched to any gene: 9. The CDR3 coding sequence is TGTGCCAGCACCCCTGGGACAGGGAAAAACAATGAGCAGTTCTTC. This translates into CASTPGTGKNNEQFF. The complete variable domain, with remaining parts taken from reference TRBV5-6 and TRBJ2-1, reads DAGVTQSPTHLIKTRGQQVTLRCSPKSGHDTVSWYQQALGQGPQFIFQYYEEEERQRGNFPDRFSGHQFPNYSSELNVNALLLGDSALYLCASTPGTGKNNEQFFGPGTRLTVL.

In this sample, this clone turned up once. The chain carries TRBV23-1 and TRBJ2-7; 9 nucleotides line up with TRBD1. TRBV23-1 is placed among ORFs of uncertain function. The V and J ends lost 4 bases and 3 bases, in that order; junction bases with no gene match: 16. The CDR3 totals 18 residues. This chain's CDR3 is CASSPFIPRQGGFYEQYV. DNA of the CDR3: TGCGCCAGCAGTCCTTTTATACCGCGACAGGGGGGATTCTACGAGCAGTACGTC.

The chain links TRBV10-2 to TRBJ2-1; 7 nucleotides align to TRBD2. Germline-derived CDR1 and CDR2 are WSHSY and SAAADI. V gave up 2 bases and J gave up 3 bases; unmatched junction bases: 4. There are 15 residues in the CDR3. The DNA of the CDR3 is TGCGCCAGCAGTGAGCCGCGGGAGTTCTACAATGAGCAGTTCTTC. Translation gives CASSEPREFYNEQFF.

The chain uses TRBV5-8 and TRBJ1-3; D is perhaps TRBD1 (6 bases). There are 14 residues in the CDR3. Germline V gene sequence: CDR1 SGHTS, CDR2 YDEGEE. V was cut by 5 bases and J by 2 bases, with 11 bases left in between. The CDR3 loop reads CASSRGQTGNTIYF. Here the CDR3 DNA reads TGTGCCAGCAGTCGAGGACAGACTGGAAACACCATATATTTT. Complete variable domain (other parts from reference TRBV5-8 and TRBJ1-3): EAGVTQSPTHLIKTRGQQATLRCSPISGHTSVYWYQQALGLGLQFLLWYDEGEERNRGNFPPRFSGRQFPNYSSELNVNALELEDSALYLCASSRGQTGNTIYFGEGSWLTVV.

The V gene is TRBV5-1, the J gene TRBJ2-1, with a possible D match to TRBD2 (5 bases). CDR3 length equals 15 residues. Germline V gene data show CDR1 as SGHRS and CDR2 as YFSETQ. V shed 7 bases and J shed 0 bases, with 14 bases lying between them. CDR3 DNA: TGCGCCAGCGGGCGGGCCCGAAGCTCCTACAATGAGCAGTTCTTC. The encoded protein is CASGRARSSYNEQFF.

The chain is built from TRBV19 and TRBJ1-2; TRBD1 matches 7 bases. CDR1 and CDR2 from the germline V gene are LNHDA and SQIVND (reference sequence). The CDR3 has 15 amino acids. V dropped 2 bases and J dropped 4; count of bases not matched to a gene: 7. Here the CDR3 reads CASSISATGRYGYTF. CDR3 coding DNA: TGTGCCAGTAGTATATCTGCGACAGGGCGCTATGGCTACACCTTC.

The chain links TRBV28 to TRBJ2-3; D call uncertain. The length of the CDR3 is 16 residues. The ends were cut back, 6 bases at V and 5 bases at J, with 21 bases in the middle. Germline V CDR1 and CDR2: MDHEN, SYDVKM. The CDR3 sequence: CASRPFTSPSGDTQYF. The CDR3 DNA follows: TGTGCCAGCAGGCCATTTACTTCGCCCTCAGGAGATACGCAGTATTTT.

The chain couples TRBV3-1 (or the pseudogene TRBV3-2) to TRBJ2-3; unclear D gene. Germline CDR1 and CDR2: LGHDT and YNNKEL (reference sequence). The CDR3 length is 12 residues. V lost 5 bases and J lost 2, with 5 bases in between. CDR3 residues: CASSSLTDTQYF. CDR3 bases: TGTGCCAGCAGCTCCCTCACAGATACGCAGTATTTT.

The chain joins TRBV5-1 to TRBJ2-2; 7 bases map to TRBD2. This CDR3 comprises 16 residues. Germline lookup yields CDR1 SGHRS and CDR2 YFSETQ. V shed 4 bases, J shed 1 base, and the junction held 7 bases outside the gene matches. The CDR3 here is CASSPYQRGNTGELFF. CDR3 nucleotide sequence: TGCGCCAGCAGCCCCTACCAGCGGGGGAACACCGGGGAGCTGTTTTTT.